Below are 13 T cell receptor beta chains sequenced from a single sample in a study of blood T cell repertoires in COVID-19. Sequenced by immunoSEQ multiplex PCR; TCRdb stores in-frame clones only, minus some. The sample comprises about 180,000 clones, more than 75% of which are singletons, and around 13% rests with the top ten. Sequences were obtained from peripheral blood. These receptors were obtained from a woman aged 70 to 79 with COVID-19, enrolled during active disease.

The rearrangement uses TRBV28 and TRBJ1-3; 8 nucleotides match TRBD1. The CDR3 has 15 amino acids. The germline CDR1 and CDR2 sequences are MDHEN and SYDVKM. V lost 5 bases and J lost 3; bases outside the gene matches: 6. The CDR3 bases are TGTGCCAGCAGTCGCGACAGGGGAGTTGGAAACACCATATATTTT. As protein: CASSRDRGVGNTIYF.

The rearrangement joins TRBV24-1 to TRBJ2-1; tentative D call: TRBD1 (5 bases). The germline V and J ends were trimmed by 4 bases and 9 bases, with 12 bases remaining between them. The CDR3 runs to 13 residues. CDR1 is KGHDR, CDR2 SFDVKD, per germline. CDR3: CATSEPGKGEQFF. DNA of the CDR3: TGTGCCACCAGTGAGCCAGGGAAAGGTGAGCAGTTCTTC.

The J gene is TRBJ2-1, the V gene TRBV27; TRBD2 agrees at 14 bases. V gave up 5 bases and J gave up 4 bases; unmatched junction bases: 13. CDR1 MNHEY and CDR2 SMNVEV come from the germline V gene (reference sequence). The CDR3 length is 19 residues. The CDR3 reads CASSMLKGTSGSGYNEQFF. CDR3 nucleotides: TGTGCCAGCAGTATGTTGAAGGGGACTAGCGGGAGTGGGTACAATGAGCAGTTCTTC.

This chain joins TRBV5-4 and TRBJ2-7, with 16 bases matching TRBD2. Germline assignment: CDR1 SGHNT and CDR2 YYREEE (reference sequence). The CDR3 runs 16 residues. V was pared by 3 bases and J by 5 bases, with 5 bases of the junction left unmatched. CDR3 coding DNA: TGTGCCAGCAGCTGGGGACTAGCGGGAGGGAACCACGAGCAGTACTTC. It translates to CASSWGLAGGNHEQYF.

The V call is TRBV19, the J call TRBJ2-5; TRBD1 matches 10 bases. V lost 3 bases to trimming and J lost 4 bases; unmatched junction nucleotides: 5. This CDR3 region has 15 residues. Germline V lookup: CDR1 LNHDA, CDR2 SQIVND (reference sequence). The CDR3 region has the DNA TGTGCCAGTAGTATGGGGACAGGGGAGGTAGAGACCCAGTACTTC. Translation: CASSMGTGEVETQYF. Filled out from reference TRBV19 and TRBJ2-5, the complete variable domain reads DGGITQSPKYLFRKEGQNVTLSCEQNLNHDAMYWYRQDPGQGLRLIYYSQIVNDFQKGDIAEGYSVSREKKESFPLTVTSAQKNPTAFYLCASSMGTGEVETQYFGPGTRLLVL.

This chain uses TRBV5-4 with TRBJ2-5; 7 nucleotides agree with TRBD2. V shed 3 bases and J 3 bases; nucleotides not matched to a gene: 11. This CDR3 region has 16 residues. Germline CDR1 and CDR2: SGHNT and YYREEE (reference sequence). Here the CDR3 DNA reads TGTGCCAGCAGCTCACCGCTGGGGGAGGGAGAAGAGACCCAGTACTTC. The encoded protein is CASSSPLGEGEETQYF.

V and J are TRBV2 and TRBJ1-5; D call uncertain. Trimming removed 11 bases from V and 1 base from J, with 12 bases in between. Germline V gene lookup returns CDR1 SNHLY and CDR2 FYNNEI. The CDR3 totals 13 residues. The CDR3: CASQGGSNQPQHF. CDR3 sequence (DNA): TGTGCCTCTCAAGGAGGGAGCAATCAGCCCCAGCATTTT.

The chain carries TRBV5-6 and TRBJ1-2; possibly TRBD1 for D (6 bases). V lost 3 bases and J 6 bases, leaving 21 bases between the germline ends. The CDR3 runs to 16 residues. The germline V gene encodes CDR1 SGHDT and CDR2 YYEEEE. CDR3 nucleotides: TGTGCCAGCAGCTGGCCGTTGGTGACAGGTGGTGATGGCTACACCTTC. Translation: CASSWPLVTGGDGYTF.

The gene calls are TRBV11-2 and TRBJ2-7; D perhaps matches TRBD1 (5 bases). This CDR3 is built from 16 residues. V was clipped by 4 bases and J by 0 bases, with 16 bases between them. Germline loops: CDR1 SGHAT, CDR2 FQNNGV. The CDR3 is CASSSDTGTSSYEQYF. The CDR3 DNA is TGTGCCAGCAGCTCAGACACAGGTACGAGCTCCTACGAGCAGTACTTC.

The rearrangement uses TRBV7-2 and TRBJ1-5; D perhaps matches TRBD1 (6 bases). Germline assignment: CDR1 SGHTA and CDR2 FQGNSA. The V gene lost 5 bases and the J gene lost 6 bases, with 11 bases spanning the gap. This CDR3 has 13 amino acids. The CDR3 is CASSRDNRQPQHF. CDR3 DNA: TGTGCCAGCAGCCGGGACAATCGTCAGCCCCAGCATTTT.

The chain uses TRBV12-5 and TRBJ2-1, with D possibly TRBD2 on 5 matching bases. The V end lost 9 bases, the J end lost 4 bases, and 16 bases lay between the germline ends. Germline assignment: CDR1 LGHNT and CDR2 FRNRAP. The CDR3 is 14 amino acids. The DNA of the CDR3 is TGTGCTAGCGGGTCGGGATTTCCTTACAATGAGCAGTTCTTC. Amino acid sequence: CASGSGFPYNEQFF.

The V gene is TRBV9, the J gene TRBJ1-4; the match to TRBD1 covers 7 bases. The junction had 7 bases not matched to a gene; V was cut back by 2 bases and J by 3 bases. Germline V gene data show CDR1 as SGDLS and CDR2 as YYNGEE. CDR3 length: 16 amino acids. CDR3 loop: CASSVRQGEPNEKLFF. The CDR3 region has the DNA TGTGCCAGCAGCGTGCGACAGGGAGAACCTAATGAAAAACTGTTTTTT.

J is TRBJ1-2 and V is TRBV28; 9 bases align to TRBD1. The CDR3 loop spans 17 amino acids. The V gene end was trimmed by 5 bases and the J gene end by 7 bases; junction bases not matched to a gene: 17. Germline V lookup: CDR1 MDHEN, CDR2 SYDVKM. The CDR3 is CASSPDLPTGGSRGYTF. The CDR3 bases are TGTGCCAGCAGTCCTGATCTACCAACAGGGGGCTCGCGTGGCTACACCTTC.